This T cell receptor (beta chain) came from a study of shared T cell receptors in the human thymus. The V gene's germline CDR1 is LGHNA and CDR2 YNFKEQ. V lost 4 bases, J lost 4 bases, and 18 bases stayed unmatched. The CDR3 length is 21 residues. The table lists this clone with a few counts. Profiling relied on immunoSEQ multiplex PCR, and the TCRdb table lists in-frame clones only, not all of them. The sample includes 640,000 or so clones, more than 75% of them seen just once. The data were also submitted as part of a second study, on human thymus T cells.

The sample taken for sequencing was thymocytes. The chain joins TRBV4-2 to TRBJ2-1, with 14 bases aligning to TRBD2. The sequence was obtained from a boy less than two years old with a congenital heart defect. The CDR3 sequence is CASSPLTSGRVDGGLYNEQFF. CDR3 DNA sequence: TGTGCCAGCAGCCCACTGACTAGCGGGAGGGTCGACGGTGGGTTGTACAATGAGCAGTTCTTC.